Listed below are T cell receptor beta chains from one sample, sequenced in a study of blood T cell repertoires in COVID-19. Clones were read by immunoSEQ multiplex PCR, and TCRdb kept only the in-frame ones, dropping some. The sample lists under 300,000 clones, around 83% occurring once. Sample: peripheral blood. These TCRs come from a man aged 18 to 30 with active or convalescent COVID-19. Both conserved end residues are part of each CDR3. D genes are given only for firm matches. For some rows the clone size is stated as once, few or many, or as a class when expanded; others skip it.

clone_size d_call j_call v_call cdr3_aa cdr3_nt
NA TRBD1 TRBJ2-2 TRBV9 CASSVNLGTAGELFF TGTGCCAGCAGCGTAAATCTCGGGACAGCCGGGGAGCTGTTTTTT
NA NA TRBJ1-1 TRBV28 CASRPPRLTEAFF TGTGCCAGCAGACCCCCCAGGCTCACTGAAGCTTTCTTT
NA NA TRBJ1-2 TRBV6-5 CASRSQGGGGYTF TGTGCCAGCAGGTCCCAGGGAGGCGGTGGCTACACCTTC
NA TRBD1 TRBJ1-2 TRBV9 CASRGTGTGYTF TGTGCCAGCAGGGGGACAGGGACAGGCTACACCTTC
NA NA TRBJ1-5 TRBV24-1 CATSDSGRASNQPQHF TGTGCCACCAGTGATTCAGGCAGGGCTAGCAATCAGCCCCAGCATTTT
NA NA TRBJ2-7 TRBV6-2/TRBV6-3 CASSRQTRTYEQYF TGTGCCAGCAGTCGCCAAACTCGAACCTACGAGCAGTACTTC
NA TRBD1 TRBJ2-1 TRBV5-1 CASSLERTGGRHEQFF TGCGCCAGCAGCTTGGAGCGGACAGGGGGTAGGCATGAGCAGTTCTTC
NA NA TRBJ2-7 TRBV9 CASSADPSGSYEQYF TGTGCCAGCAGCGCCGACCCTTCAGGCTCCTACGAGCAGTACTTC
NA NA TRBJ1-1 TRBV12-5 CASGLRRVEAFF TGTGCTAGTGGTTTGAGGCGGGTTGAAGCTTTCTTT
NA NA TRBJ2-3 TRBV21-1 CAISTSVGDTQYF TGTGCCATCTCAACTAGCGTTGGAGATACGCAGTATTTT
NA TRBD1 TRBJ1-2 TRBV11-2 CASSLLPVGQNYGYTF TGTGCCAGCAGCTTACTTCCCGTGGGACAGAACTATGGCTACACCTTC
few NA TRBJ1-2 TRBV18 CASSSGGDYGYTF TGTGCCAGCTCGTCGGGGGGCGACTATGGCTACACCTTC
NA NA TRBJ2-7 TRBV2 CASSQNHGVTYEQYF TGTGCCAGCAGTCAAAACCACGGGGTTACCTACGAGCAGTACTTC
NA NA TRBJ1-1 TRBV6-1 CASRPEGGNTEAFF TGTGCCAGCAGGCCGGAAGGGGGGAACACTGAAGCTTTCTTT
few TRBD2 TRBJ2-7 TRBV6-5 CASRPQRGVYEQYF TGTGCCAGCAGACCACAGCGGGGGGTTTACGAGCAGTACTTC
NA TRBD1 TRBJ2-5 TRBV15 CATSRAMTGHQETQYF TGTGCCACCAGCAGAGCAATGACAGGGCACCAAGAGACCCAGTACTTC
NA NA TRBJ2-5 TRBV20-1 CSASGRVGQETQYF TGCAGTGCTAGTGGCAGGGTAGGGCAAGAGACCCAGTACTTC
NA TRBD2 TRBJ2-1 TRBV2 CASSRTSGRNNEQFF TGTGCCAGCAGCCGGACTAGCGGGAGGAACAATGAGCAGTTCTTC
NA NA TRBJ1-5 TRBV12-3/TRBV12-4 CASSPTGDQPQHF TGTGCCAGCAGTCCTACAGGAGATCAGCCCCAGCATTTT
NA NA TRBJ1-2 TRBV18 CASSPPRTDNYGYTF TGTGCCAGCTCACCACCCCGGACAGATAACTATGGCTACACCTTC
NA TRBD1 TRBJ2-3 TRBV3-1/TRBV3-2 CASSLGTADTQYF TGTGCCAGCAGCCTGGGGACAGCAGATACGCAGTATTTT
NA NA TRBJ1-2 TRBV19 CASSPPPRGYGYTF TGTGCCAGTAGTCCACCCCCCCGCGGGTATGGCTACACCTTC
NA TRBD1 TRBJ1-2 TRBV11-2 CASSTGQGGGYTF TGTGCCAGCAGCACCGGACAGGGAGGTGGCTACACCTTC
once TRBD1 TRBJ2-5 TRBV24-1 CATSDSGGAIVETQYF TGTGCCACCAGTGACTCAGGGGGCGCGATAGTGGAGACCCAGTACTTC
NA NA TRBJ2-2 TRBV11-3 CASSLDAHPNTGELFF TGTGCCAGCAGCTTAGACGCGCACCCGAACACCGGGGAGCTGTTTTTT
NA NA TRBJ1-2 TRBV10-3 CAISEAVQGRYGYTF TGTGCCATCAGTGAGGCGGTACAGGGACGCTATGGCTACACCTTC
NA NA TRBJ2-1 TRBV24-1 CATSDERLGPRVDEQFF TGTGCCACCAGTGACGAAAGACTAGGTCCTAGGGTTGATGAGCAGTTCTTC
NA TRBD2 TRBJ2-1 TRBV7-2 CASSPNPGTSNNEQFF TGTGCCAGCAGCCCAAACCCCGGGACTAGCAACAATGAGCAGTTCTTC
NA NA TRBJ2-1 TRBV11-2 CASSFGSLYNEQFF TGTGCCAGCAGCTTTGGGAGCCTTTACAATGAGCAGTTCTTC
NA TRBD1 TRBJ2-5 TRBV6-5 CASSSDRDETQYF TGTGCCAGCAGCTCGGACAGGGATGAGACCCAGTACTTC
NA TRBD2 TRBJ2-3 TRBV6-2/TRBV6-3 CASSYSGLAGMADTQYF TGTGCCAGCAGTTACTCGGGACTAGCGGGAATGGCAGATACGCAGTATTTT
NA TRBD1 TRBJ1-5 TRBV28 CASSLAGGQPQHF TGTGCCAGCAGTCTGGCAGGGGGTCAGCCCCAGCATTTT
NA TRBD2 TRBJ2-5 TRBV6-5 CASRPGGVGETQYF TGTGCCAGCAGGCCCGGGGGGGTAGGGGAGACCCAGTACTTC
NA NA TRBJ1-4 TRBV20-1 CSASLQGWEKLFF TGCAGTGCTAGTCTCCAGGGGTGGGAAAAACTGTTTTTT
NA NA TRBJ1-1 TRBV11-3 CASSTYMTPDTEAFF TGTGCCAGCAGCACCTATATGACACCAGACACTGAAGCTTTCTTT
NA TRBD1 TRBJ2-3 TRBV9 CASSFSVGQSTDTQYF TGTGCCAGCAGCTTCTCCGTGGGACAGAGCACAGATACGCAGTATTTT
NA NA TRBJ2-1 TRBV7-3 CASSLLGGGDEQFF TGTGCCAGCAGCTTACTCGGGGGTGGCGATGAGCAGTTCTTC
NA TRBD2 TRBJ2-7 TRBV6-2/TRBV6-3 CASSDASGPNDEQYF TGTGCCAGCAGTGACGCTAGCGGTCCTAACGACGAGCAGTACTTC
NA TRBD2 TRBJ2-5 TRBV6-5 CASTGTSGRETQYF TGTGCCAGCACTGGGACTAGCGGGAGAGAGACCCAGTACTTC
few NA TRBJ2-3 TRBV5-8 CASILQGGDTQYF TGTGCCAGCATTCTCCAGGGGGGAGATACGCAGTATTTT
NA NA TRBJ1-3 TRBV2 CASSDRAGGNTIYF TGTGCCAGCAGTGACAGGGCAGGGGGAAACACCATATATTTT
NA TRBD2 TRBJ2-7 TRBV7-9 CASSLGASGYEQYF TGTGCCAGCAGCTTAGGGGCTAGCGGCTACGAGCAGTACTTC
NA NA TRBJ1-1 TRBV5-1 CASRVGGTEAFF TGCGCCAGCAGGGTGGGAGGCACTGAAGCTTTCTTT
NA NA TRBJ1-2 TRBV18 CASSPGAPGGYTF TGTGCCAGCTCACCAGGTGCCCCGGGGGGCTACACCTTC
once NA TRBJ1-2 TRBV5-6 CASSLEQGAHGYTF TGTGCCAGCAGCTTGGAACAAGGGGCACATGGCTACACCTTC
once TRBD2 TRBJ2-3 TRBV10-3 CAISEVAGWDTQYF TGTGCCATCAGTGAGGTAGCGGGTTGGGATACGCAGTATTTT
once NA TRBJ2-3 TRBV30 CAWSVPGGAYTQYF TGTGCCTGGAGTGTCCCAGGAGGGGCTTATACGCAGTATTTT
NA TRBD1 TRBJ2-7 TRBV7-9 CASGPGQGPREQYF TGTGCCAGTGGCCCGGGACAGGGACCCCGCGAGCAGTACTTC
NA NA TRBJ2-5 TRBV29-1 CSVELSQGRTQYF TGCAGCGTTGAATTAAGCCAGGGAAGAACCCAGTACTTC
NA TRBD1 TRBJ2-3 TRBV5-4 CASSLRDSLTNTQYF TGTGCCAGCAGCTTAAGGGACAGCCTCACGAATACGCAGTATTTT
NA NA TRBJ2-6 TRBV12-3/TRBV12-4 CATGISGANVLTF TGTGCCACGGGGATCTCTGGGGCCAACGTCCTGACTTTC
NA NA TRBJ1-2 TRBV9 CASSSTGDYGYTF TGTGCCAGCAGTTCAACGGGAGACTATGGCTACACCTTC
NA NA TRBJ2-7 TRBV5-1 CASSLTGSSYEQYF TGCGCCAGCAGCTTAACCGGGAGCTCCTACGAGCAGTACTTC
NA NA TRBJ1-1 TRBV6-5 CASSTGLNTEAFF TGTGCCAGCAGTACAGGGCTGAACACTGAAGCTTTCTTT
NA TRBD1 TRBJ1-5 TRBV28 CASSSVSGTEHQPQHF TGTGCCAGCAGTTCCGTCTCCGGGACAGAACATCAGCCCCAGCATTTT